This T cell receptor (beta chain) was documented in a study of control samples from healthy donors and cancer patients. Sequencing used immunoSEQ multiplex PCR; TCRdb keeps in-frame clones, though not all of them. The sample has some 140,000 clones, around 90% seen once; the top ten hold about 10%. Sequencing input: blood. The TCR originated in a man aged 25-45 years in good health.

CDR3 amino acids: CASSVGVMGNSPLHF. In nucleotides, the CDR3 is TGTGCCAGCAGCGTAGGGGTAATGGGTAATTCACCCCTCCACTTT. This rearrangement joins TRBV9 to TRBJ1-6; D remains ambiguous. Germline CDR1 is SGDLS and CDR2 is YYNGEE. CDR3 length: 15 residues. Trimming left V 0 bases short and J 6 bases short, with 10 bases between.